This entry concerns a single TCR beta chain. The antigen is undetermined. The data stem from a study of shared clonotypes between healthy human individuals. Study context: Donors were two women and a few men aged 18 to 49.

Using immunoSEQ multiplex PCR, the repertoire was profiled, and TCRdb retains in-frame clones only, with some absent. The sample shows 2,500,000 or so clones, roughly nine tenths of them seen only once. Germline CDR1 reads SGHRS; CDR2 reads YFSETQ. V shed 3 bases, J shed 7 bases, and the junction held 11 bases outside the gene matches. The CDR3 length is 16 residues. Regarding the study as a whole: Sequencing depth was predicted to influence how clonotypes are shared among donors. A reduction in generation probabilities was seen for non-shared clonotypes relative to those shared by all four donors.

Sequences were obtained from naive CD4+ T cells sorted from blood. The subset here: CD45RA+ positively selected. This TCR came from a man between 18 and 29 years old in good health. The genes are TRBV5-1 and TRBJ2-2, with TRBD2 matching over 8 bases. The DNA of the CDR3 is TGCGCCAGCAGCTCCCTTTCCGGGGGGGCTGGCGGGGAGCTGTTTTTT. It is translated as CASSSLSGGAGGELFF.